The clone carrying this T cell receptor beta chain has more than one count but fewer than ten. The data were obtained in a study of blood T cell repertoires in COVID-19. Data came from immunoSEQ multiplex PCR; TCRdb stores just in-frame clones and leaves some out. The data hold tens of thousands of clones, with 75% to 85% observed a single time. Material for sequencing was peripheral blood. This receptor was obtained from a human donor in a cohort sampled during active COVID-19.

CDR3 amino acids: CASSQMGASTEAFF. For the CDR3, the DNA is TGTGCCAGCAGCCAAATGGGGGCCAGCACTGAAGCTTTCTTT. V usage is TRBV3-1 (or the pseudogene TRBV3-2) and J usage is TRBJ1-1; TRBD1 is a possible D gene (6 bases). Per germline, CDR1 LGHDT and CDR2 YNNKEL (reference sequence). V was trimmed by 2 bases and J by 4 bases, leaving 11 bases between them. This CDR3 contains 14 residues.